This T cell receptor (beta chain) was obtained from a study of T-cell reconstitution after alpha-beta-depleted transplantation in children (dated by TCRdb to between 2015 and 2016). General notes on the study: The study quantitatively tracked T-cell immune reconstitution after TCRalphabeta/CD19-depleted allogeneic hematopoietic cell transplantation in children using TCR repertoire profiling. The full study reports these points: Over the following months the frequencies of hyperexpanded clones went down, and after one year T-cell counts and TCRbeta diversity were mostly credited to newly produced T cells. In some patients, high TCRbeta diversity at day 60 was attributed to recipient T cells and intrathymic progenitors that had survived conditioning. Apparently early alphabetaT-cell count recovery about two months after transplant reportedly relied on only several hundred rapidly expanded clones derived from non-depleted graft cells.

What this sample's treatment or condition label stands for: allogeneic hematopoietic cell transplantation with graft depleted of TCRalphabeta T cells and CD19 B cells. The children who served as transplant recipients had been given grafts of TCRalphabeta/CD19-depleted allogeneic hematopoietic cells. Library generation was performed with PCR. TCRdb shows the sequencer as Illumina HiSeq 2500. To normalize quantification of the TCRbeta repertoire, the TCR libraries were built with molecular barcoding that relied on unique molecular identifiers. The raw public reads went through TCRdb reprocessing: fastp at Q25, MiXCR clone calling, in-frame beta chains kept. Under each unique CDR3 protein, matching rows form one entry showing the most common genes and DNA. In this sample the table shows 450,000 to 550,000 distinct CDR3 sequences, roughly 10% of which occur a single time. The biggest ten clones account for 13% to 15% of the sample.

In the germline V gene, CDR1 corresponds to SGHVS and CDR2 to FNYEAQ. From V the trimming removes 6 bases and from J it removes 12 bases, while the gene matches leave 5 bases of the junction unaccounted for. Its CDR3 holds 11 amino acids, cysteine through phenylalanine. The entry retains the CDR3 DNA only, 33 bases that are in frame from base 1. This clonotype has only a few counts. Its antigen remains unidentified. It has no much larger one-base neighbor in the sample; base qualities were not kept. The sequence was obtained from a female patient aged 2-9 years who had a stem cell transplant for aplastic anemia, so the T cells may come from the graft donor. The rearrangement joined TRBV7-6 to TRBJ2-1; a stretch of 7 junction bases matches TRBD2. This specimen was PBMCs, mostly from graft donor cells, taken 180 days after TCRalphabeta/CD19-depleted stem cell transplant. The bases are TGTGCCAGCAGTACCGGGACTATGCAGTTCTTC. Translation gives CASSTGTMQFF. With the rest looked up from the reference TRBV7-6 and TRBJ2-1 genes rather than sequenced, the full variable domain is GAGVSQSPRYKVTKRGQDVALRCDPISGHVSLYWYRQALGQGPEFLTYFNYEAQQDKSGLPNDRFSAERPEGSISTLTIQRTEQRDSAMYRCASSTGTMQFFGPGTRLTVL.